This is a list of T cell receptor beta chains from one sample in a study of human T cells and chemical hapten exposure. MiXCR, run by TCRdb on the RACE reads, gives a single entry per CDR3 protein. This repertoire shows approximately 340,000 distinct CDR3 sequences, around 7% found once; its top ten account for around 8.2%. The material sequenced was whole blood, taken in connection with sensitization to the hapten diphenylcyclopropenone (DPC). The receptors derive from a woman between 18 and 29 years old with alopecia areata. Some clones in this sample may be carry-over from other donors' samples. Both conserved end residues are trimmed from each CDR3. For some rows the clone size is stated as once, few or many, or as a class when expanded; others skip it.

V: TRBV7-2; size: few; J: TRBJ1-2; length: 14; CDR3: ASSLVSGPANYGYT
V: TRBV11-2; size: many; J: TRBJ2-1; length: 14; CDR3: ASSPGLLRSYNEQF
V: TRBV7-2; size: NA; J: TRBJ2-3; length: 9; CDR3: ASGYTDTQY
V: TRBV29-1; size: NA; J: TRBJ2-7; length: 10; CDR3: SVVSGPDEQY
V: TRBV20-1; size: many; J: TRBJ1-3; length: 12; CDR3: SARTRNSGNTIY
V: TRBV7-2; size: many; J: TRBJ2-3; length: 11; CDR3: ASSSDRGDTQY
V: TRBV4-2; size: NA; J: TRBJ1-2; length: 14; CDR3: ASSQDVEGLVHGYT
V: TRBV6-1; size: many; J: TRBJ2-7; length: 13; CDR3: ASSAGRDRSYEQY
V: TRBV4-3; size: few; J: TRBJ2-7; length: 19; CDR3: ASSQETVVGPGLAEPYEQY
V: TRBV4-2; size: NA; J: TRBJ1-6; length: 16; CDR3: ASSQEGGDKVISSPLH
V: TRBV7-8; size: NA; J: TRBJ1-5; length: 13; CDR3: ASSFGGQNNQPQH
V: TRBV6-2/TRBV6-3; size: few; J: TRBJ1-1; length: 11; CDR3: ASSYSLLAEAF
V: TRBV5-1; size: NA; J: TRBJ1-6; length: 13; CDR3: ASSLEKGAGSPLH
V: TRBV6-6; size: many; J: TRBJ2-7; length: 11; CDR3: ASSRGKVGEQY
V: TRBV14; size: few; J: TRBJ2-6; length: 18; CDR3: ASSQGGPGQISSGANVLT
V: TRBV2; size: NA; J: TRBJ2-1; length: 14; CDR3: ASRGGLGLQDNEQF
V: TRBV12-3/TRBV12-4; size: many; J: TRBJ2-3; length: 13; CDR3: ASSQLGSSSDTQY
V: TRBV7-2; size: NA; J: TRBJ1-1; length: 13; CDR3: ASSLEASWNTEAF
V: TRBV7-2; size: many; J: TRBJ2-3; length: 13; CDR3: ASSLGVGHTDTQY
V: TRBV19; size: NA; J: TRBJ1-2; length: 11; CDR3: ASRVRGNYGYT
V: TRBV28; size: NA; J: TRBJ2-2; length: 14; CDR3: ASNSATGANTGELF
V: TRBV7-2; size: many; J: TRBJ1-5; length: 11; CDR3: ASSLERNQPQH
V: TRBV28; size: many; J: TRBJ2-3; length: 11; CDR3: ATVRDRGDTQY
V: TRBV7-9; size: NA; J: TRBJ1-1; length: 13; CDR3: ASSPPRPGSTEAF
V: TRBV12-3/TRBV12-4; size: many; J: TRBJ2-4; length: 12; CDR3: ASSLTGGKNIQY
V: TRBV29-1; size: many; J: TRBJ2-7; length: 12; CDR3: SVEGGRGGGEQY
V: TRBV27; size: few; J: TRBJ2-5; length: 11; CDR3: ASLRQGEQTQY